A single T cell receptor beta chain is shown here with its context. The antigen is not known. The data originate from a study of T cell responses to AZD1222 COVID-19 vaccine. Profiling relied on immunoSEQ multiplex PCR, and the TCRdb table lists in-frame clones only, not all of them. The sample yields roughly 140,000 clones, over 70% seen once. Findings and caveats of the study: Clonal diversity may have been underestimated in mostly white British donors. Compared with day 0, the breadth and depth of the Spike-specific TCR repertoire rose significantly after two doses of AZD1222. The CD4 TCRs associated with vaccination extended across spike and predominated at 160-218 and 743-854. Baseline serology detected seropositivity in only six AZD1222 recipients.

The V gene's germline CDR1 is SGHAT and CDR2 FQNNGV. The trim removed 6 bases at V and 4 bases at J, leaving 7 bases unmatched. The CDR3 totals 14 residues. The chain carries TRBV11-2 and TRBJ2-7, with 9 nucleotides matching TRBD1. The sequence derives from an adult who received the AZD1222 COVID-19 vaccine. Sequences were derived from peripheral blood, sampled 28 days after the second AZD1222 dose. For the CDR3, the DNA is TGTGCCAGCAGGTCGTTGGGACAGGGTTACGAGCAGTACTTC. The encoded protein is CASRSLGQGYEQYF.